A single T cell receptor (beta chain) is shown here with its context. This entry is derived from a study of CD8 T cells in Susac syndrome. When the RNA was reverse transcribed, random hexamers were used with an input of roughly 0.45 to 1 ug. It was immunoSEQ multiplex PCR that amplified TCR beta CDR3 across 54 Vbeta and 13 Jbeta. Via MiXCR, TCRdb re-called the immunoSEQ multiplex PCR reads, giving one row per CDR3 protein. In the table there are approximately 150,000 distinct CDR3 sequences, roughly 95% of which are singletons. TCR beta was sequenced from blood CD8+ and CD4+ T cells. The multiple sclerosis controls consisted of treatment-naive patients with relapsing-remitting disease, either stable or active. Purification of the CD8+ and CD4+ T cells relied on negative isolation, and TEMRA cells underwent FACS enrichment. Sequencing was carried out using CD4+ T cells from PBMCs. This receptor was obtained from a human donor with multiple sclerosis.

CDR3 bases: TGTGCCAGCAGCTTGGTGGCTAGCGGGCAAGAGACCCAGTACTTC. Residues: CASSLVASGQETQYF. This chain uses TRBV5-4 with TRBJ2-5; 8 nucleotides line up with TRBD2. This CDR3 spans 15 amino acids. Looked up from germline, CDR1 is SGHNT and CDR2 is YYREEE (reference sequence). V was clipped by 0 bases and J by 2 bases; unmatched bases: 3.